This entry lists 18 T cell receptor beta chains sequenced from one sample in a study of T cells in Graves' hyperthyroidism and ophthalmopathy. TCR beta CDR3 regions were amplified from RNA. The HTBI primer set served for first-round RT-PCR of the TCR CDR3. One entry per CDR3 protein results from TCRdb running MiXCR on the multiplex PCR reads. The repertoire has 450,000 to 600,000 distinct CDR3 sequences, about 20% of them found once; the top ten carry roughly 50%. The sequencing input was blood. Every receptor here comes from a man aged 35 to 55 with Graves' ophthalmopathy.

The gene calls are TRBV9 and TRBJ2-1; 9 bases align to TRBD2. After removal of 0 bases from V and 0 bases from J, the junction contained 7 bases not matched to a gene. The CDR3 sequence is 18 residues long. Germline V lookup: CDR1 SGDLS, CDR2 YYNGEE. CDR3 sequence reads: CASSVASGGRNSYNEQFF. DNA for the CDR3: TGTGCCAGCAGCGTAGCAAGCGGGGGGCGTAACTCCTACAATGAGCAGTTCTTC. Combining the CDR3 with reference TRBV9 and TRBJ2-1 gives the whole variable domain DSGVTQTPKHLITATGQRVTLRCSPRSGDLSVYWYQQSLDQGLQFLIQYYNGEERAKGNILERFSAQQFPDLHSELNLSSLELGDSALYFCASSVASGGRNSYNEQFFGPGTRLTVL.

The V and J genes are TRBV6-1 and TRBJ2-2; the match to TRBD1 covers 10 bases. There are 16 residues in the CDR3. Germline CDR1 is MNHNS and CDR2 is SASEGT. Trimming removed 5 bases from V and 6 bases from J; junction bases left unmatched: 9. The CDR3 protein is CASSLQRQGAPGELFF. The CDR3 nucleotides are TGTGCCAGCAGTCTTCAAAGACAGGGGGCCCCCGGGGAGCTGTTTTTT.

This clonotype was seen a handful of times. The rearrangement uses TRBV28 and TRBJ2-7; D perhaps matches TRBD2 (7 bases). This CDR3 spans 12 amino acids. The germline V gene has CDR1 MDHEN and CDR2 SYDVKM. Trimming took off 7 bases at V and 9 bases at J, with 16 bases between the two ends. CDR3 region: CASTHPGGGQYF. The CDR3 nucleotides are TGTGCCAGCACCCACCCGGGGGGCGGGCAGTACTTC.

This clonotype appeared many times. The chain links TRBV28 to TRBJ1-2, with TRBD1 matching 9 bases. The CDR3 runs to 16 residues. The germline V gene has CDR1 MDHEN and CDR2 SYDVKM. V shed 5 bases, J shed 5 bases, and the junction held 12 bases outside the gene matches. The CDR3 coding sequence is TGTGCCAGCAGTGGGACAGGGATGGGTATGGGGTATGGCTACACCTTC. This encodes CASSGTGMGMGYGYTF.

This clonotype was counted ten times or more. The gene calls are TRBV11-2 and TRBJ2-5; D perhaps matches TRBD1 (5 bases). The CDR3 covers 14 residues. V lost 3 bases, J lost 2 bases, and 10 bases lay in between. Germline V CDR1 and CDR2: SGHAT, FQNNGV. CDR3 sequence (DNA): TGTGCCAGCAGCTTGGGGCAATCACAAGAGACCCAGTACTTC. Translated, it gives CASSLGQSQETQYF.

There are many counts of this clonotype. The CDR3: CASSLTGLETQYF. The CDR3 region has the DNA TGTGCCAGCAGCTTAACAGGGTTGGAGACCCAGTACTTC. The chain has TRBV7-2 and TRBJ2-5; tentatively, D is TRBD1 (6 bases). V shed 2 bases and J shed 5 bases, with 9 bases lying between them. Germline assignment: CDR1 SGHTA and CDR2 FQGNSA. The CDR3 covers 13 residues. The full variable domain, its missing parts supplied by reference TRBV7-2 and TRBJ2-5, is GAGVSQSPSNKVTEKGKDVELRCDPISGHTALYWYRQSLGQGLEFLIYFQGNSAPDKSGLPSDRFSAERTGGSVSTLTIQRTQQEDSAVYLCASSLTGLETQYFGPGTRLLVL.

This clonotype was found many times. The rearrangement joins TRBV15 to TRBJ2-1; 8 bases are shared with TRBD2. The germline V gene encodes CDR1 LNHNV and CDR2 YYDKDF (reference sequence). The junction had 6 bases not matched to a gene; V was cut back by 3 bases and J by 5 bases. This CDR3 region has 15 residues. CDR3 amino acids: CATSRLTSANNEQFF. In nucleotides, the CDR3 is TGTGCCACCAGCAGGCTGACTAGCGCAAACAATGAGCAGTTCTTC. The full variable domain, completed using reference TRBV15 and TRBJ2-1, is DAMVIQNPRYQVTQFGKPVTLSCSQTLNHNVMYWYQQKSSQAPKLLFHYYDKDFNNEADTPDNFQSRRPNTSFCFLDIRSPGLGDTAMYLCATSRLTSANNEQFFGPGTRLTVL.

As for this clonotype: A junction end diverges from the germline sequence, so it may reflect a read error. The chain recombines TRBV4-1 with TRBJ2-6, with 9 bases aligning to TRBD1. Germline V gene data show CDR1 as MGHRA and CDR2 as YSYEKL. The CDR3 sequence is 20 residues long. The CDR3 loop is CASSHPQGAGVSSGANVLTF. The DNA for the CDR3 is TGTGCCAGCAGCCATCCACAGGGGGCTGGGGTTAGCTCTGGGGCCAACGTCCTGACTTTC.

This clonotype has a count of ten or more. DNA for the CDR3: TGTGCCAGCAGTGAAGCCCCTGGGAGTAGGGGGAACTATGGCTACACCTTC. Encoded protein: CASSEAPGSRGNYGYTF. The chain has TRBV2 and TRBJ1-2; TRBD1 might be the D (6 bases). V lost 0 bases and J lost 2, with 16 bases in between. Germline values: CDR1 SNHLY, CDR2 FYNNEI. The CDR3 sequence is 17 residues long.

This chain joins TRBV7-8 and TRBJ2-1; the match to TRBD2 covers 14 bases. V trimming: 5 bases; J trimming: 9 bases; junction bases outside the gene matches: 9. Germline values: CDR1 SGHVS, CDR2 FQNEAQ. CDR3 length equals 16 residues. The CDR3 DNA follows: TGTGCCAGCAGCCCGCGACTAGCGGGGGGGCTAAGTGAGCAGTTCTTC. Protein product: CASSPRLAGGLSEQFF.

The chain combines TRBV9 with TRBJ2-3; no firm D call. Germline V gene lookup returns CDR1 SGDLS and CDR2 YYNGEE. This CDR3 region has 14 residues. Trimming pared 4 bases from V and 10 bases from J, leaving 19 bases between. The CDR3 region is CASSPTPRSIAQYF. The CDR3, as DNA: TGTGCCAGCAGCCCAACCCCCCGATCGATAGCGCAGTATTTT.

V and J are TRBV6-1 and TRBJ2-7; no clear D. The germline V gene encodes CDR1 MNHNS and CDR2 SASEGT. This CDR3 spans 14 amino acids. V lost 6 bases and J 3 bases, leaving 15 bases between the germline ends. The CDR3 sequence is CASSSTAEVYEQYF. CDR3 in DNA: TGTGCCAGCAGCAGTACAGCTGAGGTCTACGAGCAGTACTTC.

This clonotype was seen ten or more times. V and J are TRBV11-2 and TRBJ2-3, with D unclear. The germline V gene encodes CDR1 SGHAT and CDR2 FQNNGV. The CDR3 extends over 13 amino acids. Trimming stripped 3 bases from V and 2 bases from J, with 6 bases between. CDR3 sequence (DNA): TGTGCCAGCAGCTTCGGGTACACAGATACGCAGTATTTT. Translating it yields CASSFGYTDTQYF.

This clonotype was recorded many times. The CDR3 loop is CASGGRSTDTQYF. The CDR3 coding sequence is TGTGCCAGCGGGGGGCGAAGCACAGATACGCAGTATTTT. V gene TRBV3-1 combines with J gene TRBJ2-3; perhaps D is TRBD1 or TRBD2 (6 bases each). Germline CDR1 is LGHDT and CDR2 is YNNKEL (reference sequence). V was clipped by 8 bases and J by 0 bases, with 9 bases between them. The CDR3 spans 13 residues.

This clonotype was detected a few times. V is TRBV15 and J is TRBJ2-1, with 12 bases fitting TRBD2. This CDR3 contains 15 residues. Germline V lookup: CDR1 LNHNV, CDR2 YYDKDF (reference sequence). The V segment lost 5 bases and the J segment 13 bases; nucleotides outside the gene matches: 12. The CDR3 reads CATSPGGLAGGLQFF. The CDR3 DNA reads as TGTGCCACCAGCCCGGGCGGGCTAGCGGGAGGGTTACAGTTCTTC.

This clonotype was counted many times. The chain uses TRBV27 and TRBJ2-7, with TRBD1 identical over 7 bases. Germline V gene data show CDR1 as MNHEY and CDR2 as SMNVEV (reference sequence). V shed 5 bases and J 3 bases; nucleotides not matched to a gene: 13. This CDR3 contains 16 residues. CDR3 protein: CASSPTPAGGIYEQYF. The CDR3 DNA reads TGTGCCAGCAGTCCTACGCCCGCAGGGGGAATCTACGAGCAGTACTTC.

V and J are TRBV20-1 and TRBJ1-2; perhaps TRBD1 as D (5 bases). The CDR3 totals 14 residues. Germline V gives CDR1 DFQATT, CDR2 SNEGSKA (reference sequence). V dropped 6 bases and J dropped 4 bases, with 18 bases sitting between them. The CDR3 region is CSASGSRTLYGYTF. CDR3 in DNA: TGCAGTGCCTCAGGCTCCAGGACACTCTATGGCTACACCTTC.

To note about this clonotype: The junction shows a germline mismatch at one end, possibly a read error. The CDR3 is CSARGDLDQPQHF. CDR3 bases: TGCAGTGCCAGAGGGGACCTTGATCAGCCCCAGCATTTT. This chain joins TRBV20-1 and TRBJ1-5; D may be TRBD1 (5 bases). CDR3 length equals 13 residues. Germline lookup yields CDR1 DFQATT and CDR2 SNEGSKA (reference sequence).